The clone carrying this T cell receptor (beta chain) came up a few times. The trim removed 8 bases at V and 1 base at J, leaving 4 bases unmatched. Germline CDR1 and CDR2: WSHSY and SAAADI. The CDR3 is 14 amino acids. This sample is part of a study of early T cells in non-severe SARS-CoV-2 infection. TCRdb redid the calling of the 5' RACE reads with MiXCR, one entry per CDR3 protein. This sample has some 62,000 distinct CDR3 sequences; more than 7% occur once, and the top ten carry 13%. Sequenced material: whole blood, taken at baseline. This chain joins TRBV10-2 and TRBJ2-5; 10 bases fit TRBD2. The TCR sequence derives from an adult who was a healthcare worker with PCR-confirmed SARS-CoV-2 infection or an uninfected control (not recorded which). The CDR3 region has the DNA TGCGCCAGCGGGCTAGCGGGAGCCCAAGAGACCCAGTACTTC. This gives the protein CASGLAGAQETQYF.